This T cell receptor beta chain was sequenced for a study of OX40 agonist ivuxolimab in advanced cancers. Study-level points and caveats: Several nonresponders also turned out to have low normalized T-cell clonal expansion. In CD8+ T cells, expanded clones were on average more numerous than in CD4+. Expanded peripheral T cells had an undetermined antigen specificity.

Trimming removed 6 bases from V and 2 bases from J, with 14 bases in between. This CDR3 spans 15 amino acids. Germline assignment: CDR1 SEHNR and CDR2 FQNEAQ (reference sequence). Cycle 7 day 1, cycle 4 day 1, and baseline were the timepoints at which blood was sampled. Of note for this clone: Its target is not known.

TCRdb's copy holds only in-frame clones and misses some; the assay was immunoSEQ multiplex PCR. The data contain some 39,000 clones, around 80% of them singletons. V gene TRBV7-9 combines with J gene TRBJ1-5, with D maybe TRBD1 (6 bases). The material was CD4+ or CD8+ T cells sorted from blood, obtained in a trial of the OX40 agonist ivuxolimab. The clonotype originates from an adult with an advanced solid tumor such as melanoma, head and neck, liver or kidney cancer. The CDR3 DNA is TGTGCCAGCAGTTCAACAGGGATGGGCAATCAGCCCCAGCATTTT. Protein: CASSSTGMGNQPQHF.